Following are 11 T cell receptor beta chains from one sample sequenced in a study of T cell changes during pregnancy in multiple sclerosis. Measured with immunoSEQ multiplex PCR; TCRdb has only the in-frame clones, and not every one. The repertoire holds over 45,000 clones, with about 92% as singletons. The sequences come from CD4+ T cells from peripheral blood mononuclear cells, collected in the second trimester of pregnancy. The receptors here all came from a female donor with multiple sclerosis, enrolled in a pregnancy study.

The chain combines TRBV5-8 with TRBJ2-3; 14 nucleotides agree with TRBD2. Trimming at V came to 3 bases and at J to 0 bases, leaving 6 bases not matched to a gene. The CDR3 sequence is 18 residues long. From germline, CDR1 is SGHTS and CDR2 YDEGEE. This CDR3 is CASSWGTSGSLSTDTQYF. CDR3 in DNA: TGTGCCAGCAGCTGGGGGACTAGCGGGAGTTTAAGCACAGATACGCAGTATTTT.

As DNA, the CDR3 is TGTGCCAGCAGTGAATACCCAGCGGGGGGCTACGAGCAGTACTTC. Its translation is CASSEYPAGGYEQYF. The chain carries TRBV6-1 and TRBJ2-7; 9 bases fit TRBD2. V dropped 2 bases and J dropped 3; count of bases not matched to a gene: 5. The germline V gene encodes CDR1 MNHNS and CDR2 SASEGT. The CDR3 extends over 15 amino acids.

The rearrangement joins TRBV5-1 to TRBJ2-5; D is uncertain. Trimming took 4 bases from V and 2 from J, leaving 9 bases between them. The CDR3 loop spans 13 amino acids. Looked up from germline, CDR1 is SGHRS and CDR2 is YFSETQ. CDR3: CASSPRLQETQYF. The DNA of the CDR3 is TGCGCCAGCAGCCCTAGACTGCAAGAGACCCAGTACTTC.

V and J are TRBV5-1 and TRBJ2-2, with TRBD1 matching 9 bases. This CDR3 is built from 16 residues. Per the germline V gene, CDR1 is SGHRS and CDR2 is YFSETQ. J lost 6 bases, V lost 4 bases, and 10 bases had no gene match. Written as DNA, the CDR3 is TGCGCCAGCAGCGTCCTGATACAGGGGGCAGCCGGGGAGCTGTTTTTT. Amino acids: CASSVLIQGAAGELFF.

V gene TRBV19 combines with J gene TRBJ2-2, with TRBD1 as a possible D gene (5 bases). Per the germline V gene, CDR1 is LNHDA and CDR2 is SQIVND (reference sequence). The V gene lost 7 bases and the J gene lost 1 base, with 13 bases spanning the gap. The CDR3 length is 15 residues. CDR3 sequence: CASKPGKQNTGELFF. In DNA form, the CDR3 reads TGTGCCAGTAAACCAGGGAAACAGAACACCGGGGAGCTGTTTTTT. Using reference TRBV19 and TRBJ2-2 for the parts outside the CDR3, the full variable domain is DGGITQSPKYLFRKEGQNVTLSCEQNLNHDAMYWYRQDPGQGLRLIYYSQIVNDFQKGDIAEGYSVSREKKESFPLTVTSAQKNPTAFYLCASKPGKQNTGELFFGEGSRLTVL.

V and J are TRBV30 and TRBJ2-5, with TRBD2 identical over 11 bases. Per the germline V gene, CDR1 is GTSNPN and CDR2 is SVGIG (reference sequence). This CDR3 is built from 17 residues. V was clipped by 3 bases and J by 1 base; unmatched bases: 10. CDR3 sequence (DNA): TGTGCCTGGAGCCTCGGCTCTAGCGGGGGGTTCCAAGAGACCCAGTACTTC. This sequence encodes CAWSLGSSGGFQETQYF.

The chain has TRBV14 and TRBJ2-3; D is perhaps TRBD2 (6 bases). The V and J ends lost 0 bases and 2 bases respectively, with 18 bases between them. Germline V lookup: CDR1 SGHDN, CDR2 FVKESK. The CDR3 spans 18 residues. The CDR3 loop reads CASSQDHPLRRDTDTQYF. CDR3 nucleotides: TGTGCCAGCAGCCAAGACCACCCTTTACGGCGGGACACAGATACGCAGTATTTT.

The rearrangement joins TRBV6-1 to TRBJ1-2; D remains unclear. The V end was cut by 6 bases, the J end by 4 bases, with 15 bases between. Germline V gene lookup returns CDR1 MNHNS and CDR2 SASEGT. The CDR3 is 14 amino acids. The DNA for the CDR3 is TGTGCCAGCAGGGCCCCCGGGAATTTCTATGGCTACACCTTC. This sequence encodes CASRAPGNFYGYTF.

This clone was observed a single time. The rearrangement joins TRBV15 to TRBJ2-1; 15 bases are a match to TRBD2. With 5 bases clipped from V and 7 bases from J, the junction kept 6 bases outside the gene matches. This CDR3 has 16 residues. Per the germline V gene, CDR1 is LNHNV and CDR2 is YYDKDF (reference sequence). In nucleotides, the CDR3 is TGTGCCACCAGCTCCTCGGGACTAGCGGGGGGTAATGAGCAGTTCTTC. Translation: CATSSSGLAGGNEQFF.

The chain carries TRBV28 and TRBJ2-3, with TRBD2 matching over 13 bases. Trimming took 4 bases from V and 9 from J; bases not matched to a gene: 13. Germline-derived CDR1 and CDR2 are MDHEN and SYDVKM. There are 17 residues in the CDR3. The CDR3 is CASSYRLAGGPTGTQYF. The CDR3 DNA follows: TGTGCCAGCAGTTATCGACTAGCGGGAGGCCCCACGGGCACGCAGTATTTT. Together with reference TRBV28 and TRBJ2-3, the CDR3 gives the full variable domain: DVKVTQSSRYLVKRTGEKVFLECVQDMDHENMFWYRQDPGLGLRLIYFSYDVKMKEKGDIPEGYSVSREKKERFSLILESASTNQTSMYLCASSYRLAGGPTGTQYFGPGTRLTVL.

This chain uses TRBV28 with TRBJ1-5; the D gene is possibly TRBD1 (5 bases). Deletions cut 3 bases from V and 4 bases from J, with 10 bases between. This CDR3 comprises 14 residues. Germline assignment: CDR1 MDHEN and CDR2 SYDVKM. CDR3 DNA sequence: TGTGCCAGCAGTTTGGGGGGGAAGAATCAGCCCCAGCATTTT. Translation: CASSLGGKNQPQHF.